This T cell receptor (beta chain) emerged from a study of shared clonotypes between healthy human individuals. As for the study in general: A few men and a couple of women, aged 18 to 49, were donors. Researchers assigned three CD4 naive, three CD4 memory, two CD8 naive and one CD8 memory plate to each donor. Study outcomes and limitations: Generally, estimated richness proved larger in naive subsets than it did in memory subsets. Approximately 4.6% of naive CD4 clonotypes were shared across four donors.

Deletions cut 2 bases from V and 5 bases from J, with 12 bases between. The CDR3 length is 15 residues. Germline lookup yields CDR1 SNHLY and CDR2 FYNNEI. As to this clone: Its antigen is unknown.

Assay: immunoSEQ multiplex PCR; the TCRdb copy retains only in-frame clones and omits some. This sample has more than 2 million clones, with more than 90% found just once. The sequence was obtained from a man aged 18-30 years in good health. The sample consisted of naive CD4+ T cells sorted from blood. Described subset: CD45RA+ positively selected. The chain recombines TRBV2 with TRBJ1-4; D is undetermined. CDR3 sequence: CASSEIGGPNEKLFF. CDR3 nucleotide sequence: TGTGCCAGCAGTGAAATAGGAGGTCCCAATGAAAAACTGTTTTTT.